A few counts support the clone carrying this TCR beta chain. Quantitative 5'-RACE with molecular barcodes produced the TCR beta libraries. Each CDR3 protein gets one entry after TCRdb re-called the 5' RACE reads with MiXCR. The data show about 140,000 distinct CDR3 sequences, with roughly 8.4% seen just once and 6% to 9.5% held by the top ten. The data originate from a study of CD8 T cells in ankylosing spondylitis. The V gene end was trimmed by 3 bases and the J gene end by 0 bases; junction bases not matched to a gene: 1. The CDR3 length is 14 residues. Germline values: CDR1 MNHEY, CDR2 SMNVEV (reference sequence).

The chain joins TRBV27 to TRBJ2-5; the match to TRBD1 covers 7 bases. Sequencing used synovial fluid, either unsorted or a sorted T cell fraction (not recorded which). The sequence derives from a male donor with ankylosing spondylitis. The CDR3 reads CASSFTGDQETQYF. As DNA, the CDR3 is TGTGCCAGCAGTTTCACAGGGGACCAAGAGACCCAGTACTTC.